These 30 T cell receptor beta chains share one sample of origin, sequenced in a study of cytomegalovirus exposure and HLA in healthy donors. This PCR relied on a set of 60 Vbeta primers and 13 Jbeta primers. Generated by immunoSEQ multiplex PCR, the TCRdb table keeps only in-frame clones and is missing some. The sample has roughly 190,000 clones. What was sequenced was PBMCs. The receptors here all came from a woman younger than 35 in good health and CMV-seropositive.

V and J are TRBV27 and TRBJ2-7; D is possibly TRBD1 (5 bases). CDR1 and CDR2 (germline): MNHEY, SMNVEV (reference sequence). The CDR3 extends over 13 amino acids. The ends were cut back, 5 bases at V and 1 base at J, with 9 bases in the middle. The CDR3 here is CASSRAGSYEQYF. DNA for the CDR3: TGTGCCAGCAGTCGGGCAGGGTCCTACGAGCAGTACTTC.

This chain links TRBV10-3 with TRBJ2-7, with 8 bases aligning to TRBD2. The trim removed 4 bases at V and 0 bases at J, leaving 5 bases unmatched. The CDR3 consists of 15 residues. Looked up from germline, CDR1 is ENHRY and CDR2 is SYGVKD. The DNA of the CDR3 is TGTGCCATCAGTGTACGGGGGGGGTACTCCTACGAGCAGTACTTC. Amino acids: CAISVRGGYSYEQYF.

This sequence joins TRBV30 and TRBJ1-2, with D uncertain. The CDR3 totals 13 residues. The germline CDR1 and CDR2 sequences are GTSNPN and SVGIG (reference sequence). V shed 1 base and J shed 3 bases, with 9 bases lying between them. CDR3 region: CAWSEGGDYGYTF. The CDR3 DNA reads TGTGCCTGGAGTGAGGGAGGTGACTATGGCTACACCTTC.

J is TRBJ2-5 and V is TRBV5-4; tentatively, D is TRBD2 (8 bases). The CDR3 length is 16 residues. The germline V and J ends were trimmed by 4 bases and 4 bases, with 20 bases remaining between them. The germline V gene has CDR1 SGHNT and CDR2 YYREEE (reference sequence). The DNA for the CDR3 is TGTGCCAGCAGCCCCAGGGGGGGGGCGGGAGGAGAGACCCAGTACTTC. As protein: CASSPRGGAGGETQYF.

The rearrangement uses TRBV30 and TRBJ2-3, with 9 bases lining up with TRBD1. The CDR3 runs 15 residues. With 0 bases clipped from V and 4 bases from J, the junction kept 5 bases outside the gene matches. Germline CDR1 and CDR2: GTSNPN and SVGIG (reference sequence). The CDR3 nucleotides read TGTGCCTGGAGTGTACTCGGACAGGGGTCAGATACGCAGTATTTT. As protein: CAWSVLGQGSDTQYF.

The chain carries TRBV19 and TRBJ1-3; D is possibly TRBD1 (5 bases). The germline CDR1 and CDR2 sequences are LNHDA and SQIVND (reference sequence). CDR3 length equals 18 residues. Trimming removed 4 bases from V and 0 bases from J, with 19 bases in between. This chain's CDR3 is CASSTRQLGPNSGNTIYF. The CDR3 nucleotides read TGTGCCAGTAGTACACGACAGCTGGGTCCAAACTCTGGAAACACCATATATTTT. Full variable domain (rest looked up from reference TRBV19 and TRBJ1-3): DGGITQSPKYLFRKEGQNVTLSCEQNLNHDAMYWYRQDPGQGLRLIYYSQIVNDFQKGDIAEGYSVSREKKESFPLTVTSAQKNPTAFYLCASSTRQLGPNSGNTIYFGEGSWLTVV.

The CDR3 reads CASSRVSGGPDGELFF. CDR3 coding DNA: TGCGCCAGCAGCCGGGTTAGCGGGGGGCCAGACGGGGAGCTGTTTTTT. This chain joins TRBV4-1 and TRBJ2-2; 10 nucleotides match TRBD2. In germline, CDR1 is MGHRA, CDR2 YSYEKL. The CDR3 contains 16 residues. After removal of 4 bases from V and 7 bases from J, the junction contained 9 bases not matched to a gene.

Note on this clone: The junction departs from germline at one end; a sequencing error may be responsible. The CDR3 loop is CAGRGLEKLFF. In DNA form, the CDR3 reads TGCGCCGGCAGGGGACTAGAAAAACTGTTTTTT. The chain joins TRBV23-1 to TRBJ1-4; D is perhaps TRBD1 (6 bases). TRBV23-1 has ORF status, its function being uncertain. The CDR3 is made up of 11 amino acids.

The V gene is TRBV30, the J gene TRBJ1-6; the match to TRBD1 covers 10 bases. J was trimmed by 6 bases and V by 8 bases; bases with no gene match: 10. The CDR3 loop spans 15 amino acids. In germline, CDR1 is GTSNPN, CDR2 SVGIG (reference sequence). The CDR3 nucleotides are TGTGCCCACGGCGGGACAGGGGTCTCTAATTCACCCCTCCACTTT. The encoded protein is CAHGGTGVSNSPLHF.

The gene calls are TRBV19 and TRBJ2-7, with 9 bases lining up with TRBD1. Looked up from germline, CDR1 is LNHDA and CDR2 is SQIVND (reference sequence). V lost 1 base to trimming and J lost 4 bases; unmatched junction nucleotides: 2. The CDR3 runs 14 residues. The CDR3 loop reads CASSIAQGAYEQYF. In DNA form, the CDR3 reads TGTGCCAGTAGTATAGCACAGGGGGCGTACGAGCAGTACTTC.

The chain joins TRBV7-2 to TRBJ2-3; the D gene is possibly TRBD2 (5 bases). Germline V gives CDR1 SGHTA, CDR2 FQGNSA. CDR3 size: 14 residues. With 0 bases removed from V and 5 bases from J, the gap between germline ends came to 9 bases. The CDR3 DNA reads TGTGCCAGCAGCTTAGCGGGAGTTTTAGATACGCAGTATTTT. This sequence encodes CASSLAGVLDTQYF. Together with reference TRBV7-2 and TRBJ2-3, the CDR3 gives the full variable domain: GAGVSQSPSNKVTEKGKDVELRCDPISGHTALYWYRQSLGQGLEFLIYFQGNSAPDKSGLPSDRFSAERTGGSVSTLTIQRTQQEDSAVYLCASSLAGVLDTQYFGPGTRLTVL.

This rearrangement joins TRBV2 to TRBJ2-2; no definite D call. Germline loops: CDR1 SNHLY, CDR2 FYNNEI. Deletions cut 8 bases from V and 5 bases from J, with 18 bases between. CDR3 length: 15 amino acids. The CDR3 DNA reads TGTGCCAGCGCACTTGACGGTTGGGCGACCGGGGAGCTGTTTTTT. Its protein product is CASALDGWATGELFF. Looking up the rest from reference TRBV2 and TRBJ2-2 gives the full variable domain: EPEVTQTPSHQVTQMGQEVILRCVPISNHLYFYWYRQILGQKVEFLVSFYNNEISEKSEIFDDQFSVERPDGSNFTLKIRSTKLEDSAMYFCASALDGWATGELFFGEGSRLTVL.

The chain employs TRBV30 and TRBJ1-1; 7 bases map to TRBD1. V trimming: 0 bases; J trimming: 3 bases; junction bases outside the gene matches: 10. In germline, CDR1 is GTSNPN, CDR2 SVGIG (reference sequence). The CDR3 runs 16 residues. The CDR3 nucleotides read TGTGCCTGGAGTGTCACAAGGAGCGACAGGGACACTGAAGCTTTCTTT. It translates to CAWSVTRSDRDTEAFF.

The chain is built from TRBV19 and TRBJ1-2, with 8 positions matching TRBD1. The CDR3 runs 15 residues. Germline-derived CDR1 and CDR2 are LNHDA and SQIVND (reference sequence). The V segment lost 2 bases and the J segment 3 bases; nucleotides outside the gene matches: 5. The CDR3, as DNA: TGTGCCAGTAGTATACGCGACAGGGGCGACTATGGCTACACCTTC. Protein: CASSIRDRGDYGYTF.

The chain has TRBV7-3 and TRBJ2-2; D is perhaps TRBD2 (7 bases). The CDR3 sequence is 16 residues long. Germline CDR1 is SGHTA and CDR2 is FQGTGA. The V end was cut by 6 bases, the J end by 4 bases, with 18 bases between. CDR3 nucleotides: TGTGCCAGCAGTGCCACGGGGGGCCGGGGCACCGGGGAGCTGTTTTTT. This sequence encodes CASSATGGRGTGELFF.

The V gene is TRBV5-1, the J gene TRBJ2-1; 8 bases are a match to TRBD2. V shed 2 bases, J shed 0 bases, and the junction held 4 bases outside the gene matches. The CDR3 loop spans 16 amino acids. The V gene's germline CDR1 is SGHRS and CDR2 YFSETQ. The CDR3 region has the DNA TGCGCCAGCAGCTTTGGTCGGGGGGGCTCCTACAATGAGCAGTTCTTC. Translation: CASSFGRGGSYNEQFF.

The V and J genes are TRBV6-5 and TRBJ2-1, with 8 bases fitting TRBD2. Germline CDR1 and CDR2: MNHEY and SVGAGI. J was trimmed by 6 bases and V by 2 bases; bases with no gene match: 6. The CDR3 is 15 amino acids. This CDR3 is CASSYIAGGPNEQFF. The CDR3 DNA follows: TGTGCCAGCAGTTACATTGCGGGGGGTCCCAATGAGCAGTTCTTC.

The chain joins TRBV5-1 to TRBJ2-7; the match to TRBD1 covers 9 bases. This CDR3 region has 14 residues. J lost 4 bases, V lost 4 bases, and 6 bases had no gene match. Germline assignment: CDR1 SGHRS and CDR2 YFSETQ. The CDR3 loop is CASSAGTGRYEQYF. The CDR3 DNA follows: TGCGCCAGCAGCGCGGGGACAGGGCGGTACGAGCAGTACTTC.

The chain uses TRBV9 and TRBJ1-4; perhaps TRBD1 as D (5 bases). This CDR3 has 16 amino acids. Germline CDR1 reads SGDLS; CDR2 reads YYNGEE. V was shortened by 5 bases and J by 8 bases, with 22 bases between the two germline ends. This CDR3 reads CASSSSEGTRTEKLFF. DNA of the CDR3: TGTGCCAGCAGTTCATCAGAGGGGACTAGGACGGAAAAACTGTTTTTT.

The V gene is TRBV20-1, the J gene TRBJ1-2, with D possibly being TRBD1 (5 bases). The CDR3 runs to 11 residues. CDR1 DFQATT and CDR2 SNEGSKA come from the germline V gene (reference sequence). V lost 5 bases to trimming and J lost 7 bases, with 11 bases between them. The CDR3 DNA is TGCAGTGCTGGGCGGGGGGGTGGCTACACCTTC. Protein product: CSAGRGGGYTF.

The chain has TRBV10-3 and TRBJ2-3; D might be TRBD1 (7 bases). The germline V gene has CDR1 ENHRY and CDR2 SYGVKD. CDR3 length equals 16 residues. Trimming took 3 bases from V and 2 from J, leaving 15 bases between them. The CDR3 loop is CAISDPDREDTDTQYF. The DNA of the CDR3 is TGTGCCATCAGTGACCCCGACAGGGAGGACACAGATACGCAGTATTTT.

The V gene is TRBV30, the J gene TRBJ1-6; 7 positions match TRBD1. Germline V gene lookup returns CDR1 GTSNPN and CDR2 SVGIG (reference sequence). V trimming: 4 bases; J trimming: 0 bases; junction bases outside the gene matches: 15. The CDR3 consists of 19 residues. The CDR3 sequence is CAWTFRQGVRSSYNSPLHF. In DNA form, the CDR3 reads TGTGCCTGGACTTTTAGACAGGGAGTAAGGAGCTCCTATAATTCACCCCTCCACTTT. The entire variable domain, with the rest obtained from reference TRBV30 and TRBJ1-6, is as follows: SQTIHQWPATLVQPVGSPLSLECTVEGTSNPNLYWYRQAAGRGLQLLFYSVGIGQISSEVPQNLSASRPQDRQFILSSKKLLLSDSGFYLCAWTFRQGVRSSYNSPLHFGNGTRLTVT.

This CDR3 reads CASSSGQSNYGYTF. DNA of the CDR3: TGTGCCAGCAGCTCGGGACAGAGTAACTATGGCTACACCTTC. The chain combines TRBV5-4 with TRBJ1-2; 7 nucleotides agree with TRBD1. Germline V gene lookup returns CDR1 SGHNT and CDR2 YYREEE (reference sequence). This CDR3 contains 14 residues. V shed 3 bases and J 1 base; nucleotides not matched to a gene: 3.

V usage is TRBV11-2 and J usage is TRBJ1-1; 7 bases agree with TRBD1. The junction had 1 base not matched to a gene; V was cut back by 3 bases and J by 3 bases. CDR3 length: 13 amino acids. Germline CDR1 and CDR2: SGHAT and FQNNGV. The CDR3 DNA follows: TGTGCCAGCAGCTTTCAGGGGGACACTGAAGCTTTCTTT. It translates to CASSFQGDTEAFF.

This chain uses TRBV5-3 with TRBJ1-5; 8 positions match TRBD1. TRBV5-3 is an ORF for which the function is uncertain. CDR3 size: 15 residues. The V segment lost 1 base and the J segment 7 bases; nucleotides outside the gene matches: 7. The CDR3 sequence is CARSLQGARGQPQHF. In DNA, the CDR3 is TGTGCCAGAAGCTTGCAGGGGGCGCGAGGACAGCCCCAGCATTTT.

V and J are TRBV7-8 and TRBJ1-6; D gene ambiguous. The CDR3 runs 12 residues. Germline V CDR1 and CDR2: SGHVS, FQNEAQ. V was trimmed by 3 bases and J by 6 bases, leaving 3 bases between them. The CDR3 sequence is CASSFSNSPLHF. CDR3 in DNA: TGTGCCAGCAGCTTCTCTAATTCACCCCTCCACTTT.

The chain combines TRBV2 with TRBJ2-1; 11 bases are a match to TRBD2. Germline V gene data show CDR1 as SNHLY and CDR2 as FYNNEI. CDR3 length: 16 amino acids. V shed 4 bases, J shed 7 bases, and the junction held 9 bases outside the gene matches. The CDR3 sequence: CASSGSGRLAGNEQFF. Here the CDR3 DNA reads TGTGCCAGCAGTGGGTCGGGGAGACTAGCGGGAAATGAGCAGTTCTTC. Filled out from reference TRBV2 and TRBJ2-1, the complete variable domain reads EPEVTQTPSHQVTQMGQEVILRCVPISNHLYFYWYRQILGQKVEFLVSFYNNEISEKSEIFDDQFSVERPDGSNFTLKIRSTKLEDSAMYFCASSGSGRLAGNEQFFGPGTRLTVL.

This chain links TRBV19 with TRBJ1-5, with 9 bases that match TRBD1. The CDR3 is made up of 17 amino acids. The germline gives CDR1 LNHDA, CDR2 SQIVND (reference sequence). V shed 10 bases, J shed 0 bases, and the junction held 13 bases outside the gene matches. The CDR3 protein is CATGPRDRAGSNQPQHF. CDR3 bases: TGTGCCACCGGGCCCCGGGACAGGGCGGGTAGCAATCAGCCCCAGCATTTT.

The chain carries TRBV5-1 and TRBJ1-1; D ambiguous. The CDR3 is 13 amino acids. V lost 7 bases to trimming and J lost 1 base, with 11 bases between them. Germline loops: CDR1 SGHRS, CDR2 YFSETQ. CDR3: CASHSHQNTEAFF. The CDR3 DNA is TGCGCCAGCCACTCTCATCAGAACACTGAAGCTTTCTTT.

This chain links TRBV13 with TRBJ2-1; maybe TRBD1 (5 bases). Trimming pared 4 bases from V and 12 bases from J, leaving 13 bases between. This CDR3 region has 12 residues. Looked up from germline, CDR1 is PRHDT and CDR2 is FYEKMQ (reference sequence). The CDR3 DNA follows: TGTGCCAGCAGCTCCAGGGAACCGGGGCAGTTCTTC. This gives the protein CASSSREPGQFF.